These T cell receptor beta chains were read from a single sample in a study of glioma-infiltrating T cells after dendritic cell vaccination. Sequenced by immunoSEQ multiplex PCR; TCRdb stores in-frame clones only, minus some. The data show approximately 36,000 clones, with almost 85% seen just once and 7.8% held by the top ten. Sequenced material: blood, taken before dendritic cell vaccination. Receptors were obtained from a human donor with glioblastoma. Both conserved end residues are part of each CDR3.

j_gene	v_gene	CDR3aa
TRBJ1-5	TRBV19	CASSIPGTGRLNQPQHF
TRBJ2-5	TRBV7-6	CASSLGGGSETQYF
TRBJ1-4	TRBV5-4	CASSAAGGTNEKLFF
TRBJ2-2	TRBV4-2	CASSQDLLASGELFF
TRBJ2-7	TRBV5-6	CASSSLYAPPNEQYF
TRBJ2-3	TRBV19	CASSILAGHTDTQYF
TRBJ2-3	TRBV30	CAWKGFHTDTQYF
TRBJ2-5	TRBV9	CASSVGGLQETQYF
TRBJ2-7	TRBV10-3	CAISTGSSYEQYF
TRBJ1-6	TRBV14	CASSGEGSPLHF
TRBJ2-7	TRBV7-8	CASSLASLGPYEQYF
TRBJ2-4	TRBV9	CASSPDRENYIQYF
TRBJ2-1	TRBV4-2	CASSQEFREINYNEQFF
TRBJ1-1	TRBV15	CATTLGSGGEAFF
TRBJ2-1	TRBV2	CATHLTGIDEQFF
TRBJ2-7	TRBV6-5	CASSGRTGGYEQYF
TRBJ1-3	TRBV7-6	CASSSFSVDHSSYRSGNTIYF
TRBJ2-7	TRBV10-3	CAISGTGTGPYEQYF
TRBJ2-2	TRBV7-9	CASSLGIAGGPWTGELFF
TRBJ2-2	TRBV30	CAWKLAGGRAGELFF
TRBJ2-7	TRBV5-1	CASSSQGPYEQYF
TRBJ2-7	TRBV19	CASSMALVGAGQYF
TRBJ2-2	TRBV4-3	CASSPLGTGTTGELFF
TRBJ2-5	TRBV19	CASSTGLAGETQYF
TRBJ1-6	TRBV2	CASRTTGGNSPLHF
TRBJ2-1	TRBV14	CASSHFLPFSGDNEQFF
TRBJ2-5	TRBV7-6	CASSPGLAGGKGTETQYF
TRBJ2-4	TRBV10-2	CASSDGQGLYF
TRBJ1-1	TRBV19	CASSIKLETEAFF
TRBJ1-5	TRBV19	CASSIRQFKGNQPQHF
TRBJ2-5	TRBV11-3	CASSPRLAGGGGQETQYF
TRBJ2-1	TRBV4-1	CASSQEPGGYNEQFF
TRBJ1-2	TRBV2	CASSEQGEGYGYTF
TRBJ2-3	TRBV6-4	CASSDGTGGTDTQYF
TRBJ2-1	TRBV5-1	CASSAITSGGHNEQFF
TRBJ1-2	TRBV5-4	CASSFTGGHGYTF
TRBJ1-2	TRBV4-1	CASSPRGGNYGYTF
TRBJ2-7	TRBV19	CASRVTGNSYEQYF
TRBJ1-2	TRBV11-3	CASSLPTGNYGYTF
TRBJ2-7	TRBV4-2	CASSQEASGSYEQYF
TRBJ2-1	TRBV2	CATLSSGSGTYNEQFF
TRBJ2-2	TRBV7-2	CASSLSVGELFF
TRBJ2-5	TRBV5-1	CASSLVGQGGETQYF
TRBJ2-3	TRBV10-3	CAISAQQGPATDTQYF
TRBJ1-4	TRBV18	CASSPPKGKLFF
TRBJ2-1	TRBV30	CAGTSGPRSSYNEQFF
TRBJ1-2	TRBV19	CASSGSRGGHYGYTF
TRBJ2-3	TRBV11-1	CASSLVGQGGTDTQYF
TRBJ2-2	TRBV6-5	CAGTRTANTGELFF
TRBJ2-5	TRBV28	CASSLGQGGEETQYF
TRBJ2-5	TRBV7-2	CASSRKRTQETQYF
TRBJ2-5	TRBV2	CASIIQAGGRETQYF
TRBJ1-5	TRBV6-5	CASSPRDRQDQPQHF
TRBJ1-2	TRBV19	CASRTPTGTRGYTF
TRBJ2-2	TRBV28	CASSLRGGELFF
TRBJ2-3	TRBV9	CASRATSGGASDTQYF
TRBJ1-6	TRBV10-3	CAISEGTDRDNSPLHF
TRBJ2-7	TRBV19	CASSLGHGPYEQYF
TRBJ2-7	TRBV19	CASSIRVTFYEQYF